This T cell receptor beta chain originates from a study of cytomegalovirus exposure and HLA in healthy donors. Study at large: Unique TCRs from HLA-typed donors, approximately 80 million of them, were held in an early data release.

The primer mix had 60 Vbeta and 13 Jbeta primers. Clones were read by immunoSEQ multiplex PCR, and TCRdb kept only the in-frame ones, dropping some. The sample holds 100,000 to 150,000 clones, 81% seen once. Germline loops: CDR1 SQVTM, CDR2 ANQGSEA. Deletions cut 7 bases from V and 5 bases from J, with 12 bases between. CDR3 size: 12 residues. In regard to this clone: What it recognizes is unknown.

General study results and limits: V- and J-gene trimming in TCR beta was tied to a missense DCLRE1C variant by an analysis performed later. The study assumed roughly uniform donor sequencing depth for presence/absence analyses. A later analysis showed HLA-associated TCR beta chains outstripping equally common others in clonal expansion.

This TCR was sampled from a man younger than 30 in good health and CMV-seronegative. The chain uses TRBV29-1 and TRBJ2-1; TRBD1 is a possible D gene (6 bases). Specimen: PBMCs. In nucleotides, the CDR3 is TGCAGCGCATGGGGACAAAACAATGAGCAGTTCTTC. Translation: CSAWGQNNEQFF.